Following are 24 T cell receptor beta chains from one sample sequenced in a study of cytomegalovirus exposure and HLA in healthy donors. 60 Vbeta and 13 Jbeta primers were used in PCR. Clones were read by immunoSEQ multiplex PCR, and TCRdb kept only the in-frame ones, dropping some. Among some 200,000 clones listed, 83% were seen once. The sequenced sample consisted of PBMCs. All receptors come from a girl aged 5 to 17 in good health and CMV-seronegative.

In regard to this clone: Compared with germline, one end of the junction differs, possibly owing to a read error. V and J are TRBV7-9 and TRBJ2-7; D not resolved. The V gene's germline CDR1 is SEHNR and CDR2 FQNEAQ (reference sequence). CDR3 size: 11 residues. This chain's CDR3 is CSSSPAYEQYF. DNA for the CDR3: TGTTCCAGCAGCCCCGCCTACGAGCAGTACTTC.

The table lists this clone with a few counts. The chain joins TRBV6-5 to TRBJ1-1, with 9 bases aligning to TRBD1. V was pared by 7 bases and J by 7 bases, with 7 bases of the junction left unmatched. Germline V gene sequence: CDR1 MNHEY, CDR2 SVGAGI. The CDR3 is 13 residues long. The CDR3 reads CASKRDRVGEAFF. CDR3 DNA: TGTGCCAGCAAGAGGGACAGGGTGGGTGAAGCTTTCTTT.

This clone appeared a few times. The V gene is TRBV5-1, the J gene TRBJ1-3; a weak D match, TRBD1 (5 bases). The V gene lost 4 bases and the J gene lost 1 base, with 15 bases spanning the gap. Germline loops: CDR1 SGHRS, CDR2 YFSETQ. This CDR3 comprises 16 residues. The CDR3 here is CASSTQGPSSGNTIYF. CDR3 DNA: TGCGCCAGCAGCACTCAGGGCCCTTCTTCTGGAAACACCATATATTTT.

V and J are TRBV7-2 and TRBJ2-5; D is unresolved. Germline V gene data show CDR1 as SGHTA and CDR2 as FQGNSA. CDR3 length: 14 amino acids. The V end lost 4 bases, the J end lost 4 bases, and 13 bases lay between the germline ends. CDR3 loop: CASSYDPRSETQYF. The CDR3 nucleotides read TGTGCCAGCAGCTATGATCCGAGGTCAGAGACCCAGTACTTC.

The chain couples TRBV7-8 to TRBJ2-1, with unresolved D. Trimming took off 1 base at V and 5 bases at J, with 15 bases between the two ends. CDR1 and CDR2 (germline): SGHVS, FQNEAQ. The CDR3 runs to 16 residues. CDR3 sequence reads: CASSLEPPPYNNEQFF. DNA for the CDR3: TGTGCCAGCAGCTTAGAGCCCCCCCCATATAACAATGAGCAGTTCTTC.

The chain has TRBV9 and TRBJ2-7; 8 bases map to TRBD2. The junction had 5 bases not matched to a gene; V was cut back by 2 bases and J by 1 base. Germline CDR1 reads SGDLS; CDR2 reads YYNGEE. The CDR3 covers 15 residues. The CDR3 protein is CASSVGTSISYEQYF. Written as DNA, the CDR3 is TGTGCCAGCAGCGTCGGGACTAGTATTTCCTACGAGCAGTACTTC.

The CDR3 region is CASSLGETSTQYF. The CDR3 DNA is TGTGCCAGCAGCTTAGGTGAGACTAGCACGCAGTATTTT. V gene TRBV11-1 combines with J gene TRBJ2-3, with 7 bases matching TRBD2. This CDR3 spans 13 amino acids. The J segment lost 9 bases and the V segment lost 1 base, leaving 4 bases of the junction unmatched. In germline, CDR1 is SGHAT, CDR2 FQDESV (reference sequence).

As DNA, the CDR3 is TGTGCCACCAGCCAGGCGTCCACTGAAGCTTTCTTT. This translates into CATSQASTEAFF. V is TRBV15 and J is TRBJ1-1; no firm D call. This CDR3 is built from 12 residues. Germline CDR1 LNHNV, CDR2 YYDKDF (reference sequence). V was trimmed by 5 bases and J by 4 bases, leaving 8 bases between them.

The CDR3 loop is CASSSRGMGYEQYF. The CDR3 coding sequence is TGTGCCAGCAGTTCTAGGGGTATGGGGTACGAGCAGTACTTC. This sequence joins TRBV6-1 and TRBJ2-5, with D possibly being TRBD1 (5 bases). The DNA end favors TRBJ2-7, so the J call may be wrong. Germline lookup yields CDR1 MNHNS and CDR2 SASEGT. The CDR3 has 14 amino acids.

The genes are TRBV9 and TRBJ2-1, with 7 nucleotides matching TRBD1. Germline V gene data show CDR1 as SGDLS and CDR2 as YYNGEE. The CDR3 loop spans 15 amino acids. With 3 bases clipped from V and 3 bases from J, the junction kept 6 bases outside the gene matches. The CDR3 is CASSDRGSDYNEQFF. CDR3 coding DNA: TGTGCCAGCAGCGACAGGGGTAGCGACTACAATGAGCAGTTCTTC.

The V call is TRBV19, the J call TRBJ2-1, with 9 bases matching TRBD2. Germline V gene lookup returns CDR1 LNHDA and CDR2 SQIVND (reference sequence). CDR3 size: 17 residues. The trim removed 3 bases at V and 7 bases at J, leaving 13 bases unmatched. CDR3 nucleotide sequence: TGTGCCAGTAGTATGGCGGGGGGGCCACGTTCTAATAATGAGCAGTTCTTC. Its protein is CASSMAGGPRSNNEQFF.

The CDR3 loop is CASNPDRINYGYTF. The CDR3 coding sequence is TGTGCCAGTAACCCGGACAGGATTAACTATGGCTACACCTTC. The J gene is TRBJ1-2, the V gene TRBV19; 7 nucleotides agree with TRBD1. After removal of 7 bases from V and 1 base from J, the junction contained 6 bases not matched to a gene. The CDR3 is 14 residues long. Germline V CDR1 and CDR2: LNHDA, SQIVND (reference sequence).

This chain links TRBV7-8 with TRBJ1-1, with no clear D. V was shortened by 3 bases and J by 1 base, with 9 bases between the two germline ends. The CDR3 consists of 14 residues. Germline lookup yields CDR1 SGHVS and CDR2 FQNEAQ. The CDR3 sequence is CASSLLEGNTEAFF. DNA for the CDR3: TGTGCCAGCAGCTTGTTAGAGGGGAACACTGAAGCTTTCTTT. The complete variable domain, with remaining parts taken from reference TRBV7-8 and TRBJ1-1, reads GAGVSQSPRYKVAKRGQDVALRCDPISGHVSLFWYQQALGQGPEFLTYFQNEAQLDKSGLPSDRFFAERPEGSVSTLKIQRTQQEDSAVYLCASSLLEGNTEAFFGQGTRLTVV.

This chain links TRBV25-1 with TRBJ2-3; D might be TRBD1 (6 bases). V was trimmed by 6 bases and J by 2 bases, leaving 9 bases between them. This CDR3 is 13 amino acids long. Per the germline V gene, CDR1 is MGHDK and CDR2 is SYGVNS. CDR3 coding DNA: TGTGCCAGCAGACAGGGCTACACAGATACGCAGTATTTT. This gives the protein CASRQGYTDTQYF.

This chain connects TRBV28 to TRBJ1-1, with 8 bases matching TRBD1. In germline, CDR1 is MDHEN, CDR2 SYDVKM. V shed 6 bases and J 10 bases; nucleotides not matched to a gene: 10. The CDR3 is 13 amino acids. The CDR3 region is CASRRQGQSRAFF. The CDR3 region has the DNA TGTGCCAGCAGGCGACAGGGGCAGTCAAGAGCTTTCTTT.

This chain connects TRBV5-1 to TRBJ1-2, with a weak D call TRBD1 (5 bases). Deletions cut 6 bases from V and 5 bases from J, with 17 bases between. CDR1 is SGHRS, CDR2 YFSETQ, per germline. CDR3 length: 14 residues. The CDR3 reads CASTSGTLRYGYTF. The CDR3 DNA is TGCGCCAGCACCTCAGGGACTTTGAGATATGGCTACACCTTC.

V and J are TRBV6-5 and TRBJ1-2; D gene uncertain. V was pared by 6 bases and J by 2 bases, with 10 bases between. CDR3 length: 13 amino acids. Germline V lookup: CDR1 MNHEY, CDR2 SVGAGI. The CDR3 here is CASSPGGNYGYTF. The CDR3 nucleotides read TGTGCCAGCAGCCCAGGCGGGAACTATGGCTACACCTTC.

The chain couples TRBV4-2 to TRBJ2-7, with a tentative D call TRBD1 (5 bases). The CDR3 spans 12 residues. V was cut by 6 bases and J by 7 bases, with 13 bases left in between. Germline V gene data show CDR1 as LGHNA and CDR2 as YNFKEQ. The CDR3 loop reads CASSHRTNEQYF. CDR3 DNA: TGTGCCAGCAGTCATCGGACAAATGAGCAGTACTTC.

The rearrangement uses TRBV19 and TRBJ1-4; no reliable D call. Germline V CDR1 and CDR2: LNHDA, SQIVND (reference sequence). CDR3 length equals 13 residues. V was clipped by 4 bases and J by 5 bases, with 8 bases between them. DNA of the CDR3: TGTGCCAGTAGTACACAGCAGAATGAAAAACTGTTTTTT. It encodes CASSTQQNEKLFF.

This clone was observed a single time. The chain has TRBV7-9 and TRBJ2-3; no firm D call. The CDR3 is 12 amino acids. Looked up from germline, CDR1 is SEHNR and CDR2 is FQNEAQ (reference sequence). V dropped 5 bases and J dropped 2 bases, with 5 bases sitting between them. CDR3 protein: CASSPNTDTQYF. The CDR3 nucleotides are TGTGCCAGCAGCCCCAACACAGATACGCAGTATTTT.

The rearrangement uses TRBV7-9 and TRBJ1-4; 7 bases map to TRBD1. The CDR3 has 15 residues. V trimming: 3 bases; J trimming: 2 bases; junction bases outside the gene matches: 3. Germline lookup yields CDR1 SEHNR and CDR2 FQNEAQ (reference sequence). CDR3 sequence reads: CASSFGTDTNEKLFF. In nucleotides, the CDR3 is TGTGCCAGCAGCTTCGGGACAGATACTAATGAAAAACTGTTTTTT.

Here the CDR3 reads CASSRDRATSEQFF. CDR3 nucleotide sequence: TGTGCCAGCAGCCGGGACAGGGCAACAAGTGAGCAGTTCTTC. The chain joins TRBV27 to TRBJ2-1, with TRBD1 identical over 9 bases. The V segment lost 6 bases and the J segment 9 bases; nucleotides outside the gene matches: 9. From germline, CDR1 is MNHEY and CDR2 SMNVEV (reference sequence). This CDR3 has 14 amino acids.

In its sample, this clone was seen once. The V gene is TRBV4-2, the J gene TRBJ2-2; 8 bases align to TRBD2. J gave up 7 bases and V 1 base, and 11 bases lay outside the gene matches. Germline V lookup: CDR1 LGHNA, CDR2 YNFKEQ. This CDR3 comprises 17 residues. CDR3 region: CASSQGWATGGFGELFF. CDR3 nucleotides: TGTGCCAGCAGCCAAGGTTGGGCGACGGGGGGGTTCGGGGAGCTGTTTTTT.

The CDR3 protein is CAWSVRDRDGYTF. In DNA, the CDR3 is TGTGCCTGGAGTGTACGGGACAGGGATGGCTACACCTTC. V is TRBV30 and J is TRBJ1-2, with 9 bases lining up with TRBD1. The CDR3 has 13 amino acids. Germline V gives CDR1 GTSNPN, CDR2 SVGIG (reference sequence). V trimming: 0 bases; J trimming: 6 bases; junction bases outside the gene matches: 2.